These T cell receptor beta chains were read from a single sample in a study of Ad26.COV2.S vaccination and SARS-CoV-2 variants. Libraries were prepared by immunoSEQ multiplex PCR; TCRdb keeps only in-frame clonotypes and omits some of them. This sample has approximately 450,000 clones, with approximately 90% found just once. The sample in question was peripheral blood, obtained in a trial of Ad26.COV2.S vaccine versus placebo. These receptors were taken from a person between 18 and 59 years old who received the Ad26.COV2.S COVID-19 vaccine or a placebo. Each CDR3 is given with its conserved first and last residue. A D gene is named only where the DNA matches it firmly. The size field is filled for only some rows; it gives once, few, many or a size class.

cdr3_aa: CAIKSGQGEIEYF
cdr3_nt: TGTGCCATCAAATCTGGACAGGGGGAGATTGAGTACTTC
v_call: TRBV10-3
d_call: TRBD1
clone_size: -
j_call: TRBJ2-7

cdr3_aa: CASSSTAGAGEKLFF
cdr3_nt: TGCGCCAGCAGTTCTACCGCGGGGGCGGGCGAAAAACTGTTTTTT
v_call: TRBV5-1
d_call: -
clone_size: -
j_call: TRBJ1-4

cdr3_aa: CASSLSSGRPDTYEQYF
cdr3_nt: TGTGCCAGCAGTTTGTCTAGCGGGAGGCCCGACACCTACGAGCAGTACTTC
v_call: TRBV6-2/TRBV6-3
d_call: TRBD2
clone_size: -
j_call: TRBJ2-7

cdr3_aa: CSVELAGARPYNEQFF
cdr3_nt: TGCAGCGTTGAACTAGCGGGAGCCCGACCCTACAATGAGCAGTTCTTC
v_call: TRBV29-1
d_call: TRBD2
clone_size: -
j_call: TRBJ2-1

cdr3_aa: CASSQDGTLYEQYF
cdr3_nt: TGTGCCAGCAGCCAAGATGGCACCCTCTACGAGCAGTACTTC
v_call: TRBV3-1/TRBV3-2
d_call: -
clone_size: -
j_call: TRBJ2-7

cdr3_aa: CASSLRTKAGNGYTF
cdr3_nt: TGTGCCAGCAGCTTAAGGACCAAAGCGGGAAATGGCTACACCTTC
v_call: TRBV13
d_call: -
clone_size: -
j_call: TRBJ1-2

cdr3_aa: CASSIAGRGVEQYF
cdr3_nt: TGTGCCAGTAGTATAGCCGGGAGGGGAGTCGAGCAGTACTTC
v_call: TRBV19
d_call: TRBD2
clone_size: -
j_call: TRBJ2-7

cdr3_aa: CASSPRWANYGYTF
cdr3_nt: TGTGCCAGCAGTCCCCGATGGGCTAACTATGGCTACACCTTC
v_call: TRBV28
d_call: -
clone_size: -
j_call: TRBJ1-2

cdr3_aa: CASSEATGSQETQYF
cdr3_nt: TGTGCCAGCAGTGAAGCAACAGGTTCCCAAGAGACCCAGTACTTC
v_call: TRBV6-1
d_call: -
clone_size: -
j_call: TRBJ2-5

cdr3_aa: CAWAASGAVETQYF
cdr3_nt: TGTGCCTGGGCGGCTAGCGGGGCAGTAGAGACCCAGTACTTC
v_call: TRBV30
d_call: TRBD2
clone_size: -
j_call: TRBJ2-5

cdr3_aa: CASSLDGGPGELFF
cdr3_nt: TGCGCCAGCAGCTTGGATGGGGGGCCCGGGGAGCTGTTTTTT
v_call: TRBV5-1
d_call: -
clone_size: -
j_call: TRBJ2-2

cdr3_aa: CASSPLGLAGVAYEQYF
cdr3_nt: TGTGCCAGCAGCCCGCTCGGGCTAGCGGGAGTGGCCTACGAGCAGTACTTC
v_call: TRBV3-1/TRBV3-2
d_call: TRBD2
clone_size: -
j_call: TRBJ2-7

cdr3_aa: CVRSFGRAGPSYEQYF
cdr3_nt: TGTGTCAGAAGCTTTGGACGCGCGGGCCCCTCCTACGAGCAGTACTTC
v_call: TRBV7-5
d_call: -
clone_size: -
j_call: TRBJ2-7

cdr3_aa: CASKGSIDNQPQHF
cdr3_nt: TGTGCCAGCAAAGGCAGCATAGACAATCAGCCCCAGCATTTT
v_call: TRBV27
d_call: -
clone_size: -
j_call: TRBJ1-5

cdr3_aa: CASSESLGGTGGPGTGELFF
cdr3_nt: TGTGCCAGCAGTGAAAGTCTTGGTGGGACGGGAGGGCCGGGCACCGGGGAGCTGTTTTTT
v_call: TRBV2
d_call: TRBD2
clone_size: -
j_call: TRBJ2-2

cdr3_aa: CASSQTGQNEKLFF
cdr3_nt: TGTGCCAGCTCACAGACGGGACAAAATGAAAAACTGTTTTTT
v_call: TRBV18
d_call: -
clone_size: -
j_call: TRBJ1-4

cdr3_aa: CASRPRQLMNTEAFF
cdr3_nt: TGTGCCAGCAGACCCCGACAGCTCATGAACACTGAAGCTTTCTTT
v_call: TRBV28
d_call: -
clone_size: -
j_call: TRBJ1-1

cdr3_aa: CASSRGYEQYF
cdr3_nt: TGTGCCAGCAGTAGAGGATACGAGCAGTACTTC
v_call: TRBV27
d_call: -
clone_size: -
j_call: TRBJ2-7

cdr3_aa: CASRVDGMGTGANVLTF
cdr3_nt: TGTGCCAGCAGAGTTGACGGAATGGGCACTGGGGCCAACGTCCTGACTTTC
v_call: TRBV5-6
d_call: -
clone_size: once
j_call: TRBJ2-6

cdr3_aa: CASRLPLTSGTKETQYF
cdr3_nt: TGTGCAAGTCGCTTACCCTTGACTAGCGGGACAAAAGAGACCCAGTACTTC
v_call: TRBV12-2
d_call: -
clone_size: -
j_call: TRBJ2-5

cdr3_aa: CASSYSGLYSGNTIYF
cdr3_nt: TGTGCCAGCAGTTACTCTGGACTGTACTCTGGAAACACCATATATTTT
v_call: TRBV6-5
d_call: -
clone_size: -
j_call: TRBJ1-3

cdr3_aa: CASSHYGGATNTEAFF
cdr3_nt: TGTGCCAGCAGCCATTATGGTGGGGCTACGAACACTGAAGCTTTCTTT
v_call: TRBV5-8
d_call: -
clone_size: -
j_call: TRBJ1-1

cdr3_aa: CASSLVYMGGEQYF
cdr3_nt: TGTGCCAGCAGTTTAGTGTATATGGGGGGCGAGCAGTACTTC
v_call: TRBV27
d_call: -
clone_size: -
j_call: TRBJ2-7